The rows below give T cell receptor beta chains drawn from one sample of a study of cytomegalovirus exposure and HLA in healthy donors. TCRdb keeps only in-frame clones here, not all; method: immunoSEQ multiplex PCR. This sample has 82,000 or so clones; roughly 94% occur once, and the top ten carry roughly 0.75%. The specimen was PBMCs. These receptors all stem from a woman between 18 and 29 years old in good health and CMV-seronegative. CDR3s include the opening cysteine and the closing phenylalanine or tryptophan. The order of the fields is D gene, J gene, clone size, V gene, CDR3 DNA, CDR3 protein. The D gene is left open where the match is weak. Size tells how often a clone was seen (once, few, many) or the class of an expanded clone, and some rows leave it out.

-,TRBJ1-1,-,TRBV5-3,TGTGCCAGAAGCTTGGGAGGGAACACTGAAGCTTTCTTT,CARSLGGNTEAFF
-,TRBJ2-5,-,TRBV18,TGTGCCAGCTCACCACCGATCGGGGAAAAGACCCAGTACTTC,CASSPPIGEKTQYF
-,TRBJ2-1,-,TRBV5-4,TGTGCCAGCAGCTTGGCGCTTCGGGGGAGTTCCTACAATGAGCAGTTCTTC,CASSLALRGSSYNEQFF
TRBD2,TRBJ2-1,-,TRBV18,TGTGCCAGCTCACCCGGACTAGAATTAAACCAAAATGAGCAGTTCTTC,CASSPGLELNQNEQFF
TRBD1,TRBJ2-2,-,TRBV7-6,TGTGCCAGCAGCAGGGGGCGAATCTTCTCGAACACCGGGGAGCTGTTTTTT,CASSRGRIFSNTGELFF
TRBD1,TRBJ1-2,-,TRBV4-3,TGCGCCAGCAGCCAGGGGACAGGTTTGGACTATGGCTACACCTTC,CASSQGTGLDYGYTF
TRBD1,TRBJ1-5,-,TRBV27,TGTGCCAGCAGTTTAGAGGGCACAGGGGTCGGTTGGAGTCAGCCCCAGCATTTT,CASSLEGTGVGWSQPQHF
TRBD1,TRBJ1-1,-,TRBV5-1,TGCGCCAGCAGCGCGGGACAGGGTATGAACACTGAAGCTTTCTTT,CASSAGQGMNTEAFF
-,TRBJ1-1,-,TRBV6-5,TGTGCCAGCCCTATAATAGAGAACACTGAAGCTTTCTTT,CASPIIENTEAFF
-,TRBJ2-3,-,TRBV13,TGTGCCAGCCGCGTTAGGGGGGGGCCATGGGATACGCAGTATTTT,CASRVRGGPWDTQYF
TRBD1,TRBJ2-7,once,TRBV28,TGTGCCAGCAGCCAACAGGGGTCTGGTGAGCAGTACTTC,CASSQQGSGEQYF
TRBD2,TRBJ2-1,once,TRBV5-1,TGCGCCAGCAGCGCATTACTAGCGGGAGGGCGGAATGAGCAGTTCTTC,CASSALLAGGRNEQFF
TRBD2,TRBJ2-3,once,TRBV5-1,TGCGCCAGCAGCTTGGAACTAGCGGGGGATACGCAGTATTTT,CASSLELAGDTQYF
-,TRBJ2-7,-,TRBV4-3,TGCGCCAGCAGCCAAGATATTACGGGGTCAGAGTACAACGAGCAGTACTTC,CASSQDITGSEYNEQYF
TRBD1,TRBJ1-3,-,TRBV4-1,TGCGCCAGCAGAGGCGTGACAGGGGGTTCTGGAAACACCATATATTTT,CASRGVTGGSGNTIYF
-,TRBJ2-5,-,TRBV5-1,TGCGCCAGCAGCGCAGCAGGGATCCAAGAGACCCAGTACTTC,CASSAAGIQETQYF
TRBD1,TRBJ1-5,-,TRBV10-3,TGTGCCATCAGTGAGACAGGGGGCGGGGGCAATCAGCCCCAGCATTTT,CAISETGGGGNQPQHF
TRBD1,TRBJ1-1,once,TRBV27,TGTGCCAGCAGTTTAGGGACAGGGGGCGAGGCTTTCTTT,CASSLGTGGEAFF
TRBD1,TRBJ1-2,-,TRBV11-2,TGTGCCAGCAGCCGGACAGGGTTTAACTATGGCTACACCTTC,CASSRTGFNYGYTF
-,TRBJ1-3,few,TRBV28,TGTGCCAGCAGTTTATCAACGACAGGCCTCTCTGGAAACACCATATATTTT,CASSLSTTGLSGNTIYF
-,TRBJ1-4,-,TRBV7-9,TGTGCCAGCAGCTTTAGCAGACCTGATGGTGAAAAACTGTTTTTT,CASSFSRPDGEKLFF
TRBD1,TRBJ1-4,-,TRBV9,TGTGCCAGCAGCCCAGGGGGACAGATGAATGAAAAACTGTTTTTT,CASSPGGQMNEKLFF
-,TRBJ2-1,-,TRBV30,TGTGCCTGGAGAATGGGGAGGGGGTACAATGAGCAGTTCTTC,CAWRMGRGYNEQFF
TRBD2,TRBJ2-5,-,TRBV27,TGTGCCAGCAGCCATAGCGGGAGAAAGGAGACCCAGTACTTC,CASSHSGRKETQYF
TRBD1,TRBJ2-3,-,TRBV19,TGTGCCAGTAGGACAGGGGGCGATACAGATACGCAGTATTTT,CASRTGGDTDTQYF
TRBD1,TRBJ1-1,-,TRBV7-9,TGTGCCAGCAGCTTCGACAGGGGTTCCACTGAAGCTTTCTTT,CASSFDRGSTEAFF
-,TRBJ2-2,-,TRBV28,TGTGCCAGCAGTCTAGGACTGCTCGGGGAGCTGTTTTTT,CASSLGLLGELFF
-,TRBJ2-3,once,TRBV4-3,TGCGCCAGCAGCCCAAAGCTGGACTGGAGCACAGATACGCAGTATTTT,CASSPKLDWSTDTQYF
-,TRBJ2-5,-,TRBV5-4,TGTGCCAGCAGCCTGGATGCCGGGGGAGAGACCCAGTACTTC,CASSLDAGGETQYF
-,TRBJ2-1,once,TRBV13,TGTGCCAGCAGCTTATTCGGCAATGAGCAGTTCTTC,CASSLFGNEQFF
-,TRBJ2-7,-,TRBV7-2,TGTGCCAGCAGCTTAGCGGGGGGGCGGGAGCAGTACTTC,CASSLAGGREQYF
TRBD2,TRBJ2-3,-,TRBV29-1,TGCAGCGTTGCTAGCGGGAGTGGAGATACGCAGTATTTT,CSVASGSGDTQYF
-,TRBJ1-5,-,TRBV9,TGTGCCAGCAGCCTCCTGGGACAAATAGATCAGCCCCAGCATTTT,CASSLLGQIDQPQHF
-,TRBJ2-1,-,TRBV7-9,TGTGCCAGCAGCGTCCATCTGAACCTTAGCGACTCCTACAATGAGCAGTTCTTC,CASSVHLNLSDSYNEQFF
TRBD1,TRBJ1-2,-,TRBV25-1,TGTGCCAGCAGTGCGGGGCCGGGACAGAACTTTCCGGTCACCTTC,CASSAGPGQNFPVTF
TRBD1,TRBJ1-2,-,TRBV23-1,TGCGCCAGCAGTCAATCTGGGACAGGCCTTGGCTACACCTTC,CASSQSGTGLGYTF
TRBD2,TRBJ2-1,-,TRBV30,TGTGCCTGGAGTAGAGCTTTGGGAGGGCCGGGTGAGCAGTTCTTC,CAWSRALGGPGEQFF
-,TRBJ1-5,-,TRBV28,TGTGCCAGCAGCAGACCGGGACAAAAACAGCCCCAGCATTTT,CASSRPGQKQPQHF
-,TRBJ1-6,-,TRBV7-6,TGTGCCAGCAGCGCGCAGGGAGGGGATAATTCACCCCTCCACTTT,CASSAQGGDNSPLHF
TRBD2,TRBJ2-7,once,TRBV4-3,TGCGCCAGCAGCCAAGGGCGAGCGGGGGTACCCTACGAGCAGTACTTC,CASSQGRAGVPYEQYF
TRBD1,TRBJ1-1,-,TRBV7-2,TGTGCCAGCAGCGTTACCGGGACAGGGGGATACACTGAAGCTTTCTTT,CASSVTGTGGYTEAFF
TRBD2,TRBJ2-3,-,TRBV5-1,TGCGCCAGCAGCTTCTCTCTAGCGGGAGGGCCTCGGACAGATACGCAGTATTTT,CASSFSLAGGPRTDTQYF
TRBD1,TRBJ1-2,-,TRBV19,TGTGCCAGTAGTTTCGACAGGGGCTCTAACTATGGCTACACCTTC,CASSFDRGSNYGYTF
-,TRBJ1-5,-,TRBV19,TGTGCCAGTAGTTACGGGTCTGGCAATCAGCCCCAGCATTTT,CASSYGSGNQPQHF
-,TRBJ2-4,-,TRBV19,TGTGCCAGTAGTATTGCCAGGCGTGAGGGTATTCAGTACTTC,CASSIARREGIQYF
-,TRBJ2-1,-,TRBV4-1,TGCGCCAGCAGCCAACGACTGGTGATTCCCGAGCAGTTCTTC,CASSQRLVIPEQFF
TRBD2,TRBJ2-5,-,TRBV2,TGTGCCAGCAGTCAAGGACTAGCGGGGGGCATTAAAGAGACCCAGTACTTC,CASSQGLAGGIKETQYF
-,TRBJ2-7,-,TRBV6-5,TGTGCCAGCGATAAACCGGGACTGAGGTCCTACGAGCAGTACTTC,CASDKPGLRSYEQYF
-,TRBJ2-7,-,TRBV9,TGTGCCAGCAGCGTAGCCTCCTCTACCTACGAGCAGTACTTC,CASSVASSTYEQYF
-,TRBJ2-4,-,TRBV6-1,TGTGCCAGCAGTGACTTCCTAGTTGGGTACTTC,CASSDFLVGYF
-,TRBJ1-5,-,TRBV6-1,TGTGCCAGCAGTGCAAACAGGTATAGCAATCAGCCCCAGCATTTT,CASSANRYSNQPQHF
-,TRBJ2-1,-,TRBV5-6,TGTGCCAGCAGCTCGGCTGAGGATGCATCCTACAATGAGCAGTTCTTC,CASSSAEDASYNEQFF
-,TRBJ2-7,-,TRBV4-3,TGCGCCAGCAGCCAAGAATTGGGGCAGTACGAGCAGTACTTC,CASSQELGQYEQYF
TRBD1,TRBJ2-5,-,TRBV6-5,TGTGCCAGCAGTGGGACAGGGAGGCTCGGGACCCAGTACTTC,CASSGTGRLGTQYF
TRBD1,TRBJ1-5,-,TRBV28,TGTGCCAGCAGTTTGCGGGACAGGGGCAATCAGCCCCAGCATTTT,CASSLRDRGNQPQHF
TRBD2,TRBJ2-1,-,TRBV11-2,TGTGCCAGCAGCTTAGGGGGGGGTGGCTCCTACAATGAGCAGTTCTTC,CASSLGGGGSYNEQFF
TRBD1,TRBJ1-1,-,TRBV6-4,TGTGCCAGCAGTGATTCGGACAGGGTCACTGAAGCTTTCTTT,CASSDSDRVTEAFF